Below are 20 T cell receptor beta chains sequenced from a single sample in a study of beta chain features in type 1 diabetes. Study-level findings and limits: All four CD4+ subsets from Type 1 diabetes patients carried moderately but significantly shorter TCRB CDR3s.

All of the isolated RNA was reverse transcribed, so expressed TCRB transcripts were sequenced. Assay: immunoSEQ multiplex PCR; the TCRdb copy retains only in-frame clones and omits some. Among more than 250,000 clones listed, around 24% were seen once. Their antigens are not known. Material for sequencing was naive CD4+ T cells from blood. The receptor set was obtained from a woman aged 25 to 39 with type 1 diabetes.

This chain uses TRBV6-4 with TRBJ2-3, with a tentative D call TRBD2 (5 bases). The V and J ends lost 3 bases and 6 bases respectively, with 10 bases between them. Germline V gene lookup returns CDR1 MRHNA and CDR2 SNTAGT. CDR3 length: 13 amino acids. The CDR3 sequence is CASSEQRGDTQYF. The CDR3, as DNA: TGTGCCAGCAGTGAGCAACGCGGGGATACGCAGTATTTT.

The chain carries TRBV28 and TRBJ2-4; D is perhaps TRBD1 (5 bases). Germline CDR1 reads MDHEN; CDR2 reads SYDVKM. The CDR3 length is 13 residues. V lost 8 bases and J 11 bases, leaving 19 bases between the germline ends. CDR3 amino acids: CASGLDTQGFQYF. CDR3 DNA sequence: TGTGCCAGCGGTCTGGACACACAAGGTTTTCAGTACTTC.

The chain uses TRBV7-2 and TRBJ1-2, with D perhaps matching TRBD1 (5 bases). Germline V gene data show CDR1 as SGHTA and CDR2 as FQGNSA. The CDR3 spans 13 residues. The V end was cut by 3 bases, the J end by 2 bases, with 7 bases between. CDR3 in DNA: TGTGCCAGCAGCTTCCGACAGAACTATGGCTACACCTTC. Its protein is CASSFRQNYGYTF.

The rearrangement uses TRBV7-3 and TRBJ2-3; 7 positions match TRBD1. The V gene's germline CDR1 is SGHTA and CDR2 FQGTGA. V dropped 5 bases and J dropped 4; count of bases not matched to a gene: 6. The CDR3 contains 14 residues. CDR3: CASSHGQVPDTQYF. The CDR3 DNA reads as TGTGCCAGCAGCCACGGACAGGTTCCAGATACGCAGTATTTT.

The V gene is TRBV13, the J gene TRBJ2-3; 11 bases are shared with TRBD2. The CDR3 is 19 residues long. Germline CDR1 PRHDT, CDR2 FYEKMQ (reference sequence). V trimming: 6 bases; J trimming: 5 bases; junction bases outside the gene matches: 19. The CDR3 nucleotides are TGTGCCAGCAGTGTTCTTTTGCTAGCGGGAGGCCCCCGGGGAGATACGCAGTATTTT. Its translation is CASSVLLLAGGPRGDTQYF. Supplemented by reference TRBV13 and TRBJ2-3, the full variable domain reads AAGVIQSPRHLIKEKRETATLKCYPIPRHDTVYWYQQGPGQDPQFLISFYEKMQSDKGSIPDRFSAQQFSDYHSELNMSSLELGDSALYFCASSVLLLAGGPRGDTQYFGPGTRLTVL.

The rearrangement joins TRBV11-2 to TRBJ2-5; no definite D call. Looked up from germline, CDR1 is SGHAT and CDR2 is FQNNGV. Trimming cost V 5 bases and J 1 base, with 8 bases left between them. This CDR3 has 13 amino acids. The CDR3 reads CASSAGSQETQYF. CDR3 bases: TGTGCCAGCAGCGCCGGGTCCCAAGAGACCCAGTACTTC. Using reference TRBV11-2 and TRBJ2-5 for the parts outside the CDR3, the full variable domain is EAGVAQSPRYKIIEKRQSVAFWCNPISGHATLYWYQQILGQGPKLLIQFQNNGVVDDSQLPKDRFSAERLKGVDSTLKIQPAKLEDSAVYLCASSAGSQETQYFGPGTRLLVL.

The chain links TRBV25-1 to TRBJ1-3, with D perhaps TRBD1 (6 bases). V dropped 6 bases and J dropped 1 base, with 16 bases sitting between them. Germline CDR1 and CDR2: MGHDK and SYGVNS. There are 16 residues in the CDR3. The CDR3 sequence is CASRGPGRGSGNTIYF. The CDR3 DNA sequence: TGTGCCAGCAGGGGCCCCGGGAGGGGGTCTGGAAACACCATATATTTT.

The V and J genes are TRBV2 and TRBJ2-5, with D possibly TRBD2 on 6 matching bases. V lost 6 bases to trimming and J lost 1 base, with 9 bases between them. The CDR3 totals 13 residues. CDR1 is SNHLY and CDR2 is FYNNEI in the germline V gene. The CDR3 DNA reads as TGTGCCAGCAGCCGGGGGTTCCAAGAGACCCAGTACTTC. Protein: CASSRGFQETQYF.

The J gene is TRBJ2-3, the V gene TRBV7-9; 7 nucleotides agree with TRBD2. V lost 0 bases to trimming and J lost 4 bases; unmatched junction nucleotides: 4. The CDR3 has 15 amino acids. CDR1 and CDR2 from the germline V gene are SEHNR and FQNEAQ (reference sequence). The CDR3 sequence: CASSLARGTADTQYF. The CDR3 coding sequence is TGTGCCAGCAGCTTAGCGCGGGGGACGGCAGATACGCAGTATTTT.

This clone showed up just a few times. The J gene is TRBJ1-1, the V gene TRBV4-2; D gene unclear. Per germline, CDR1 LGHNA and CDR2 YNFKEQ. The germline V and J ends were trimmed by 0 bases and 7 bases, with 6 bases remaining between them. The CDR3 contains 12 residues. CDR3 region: CASSQDAGEAFF. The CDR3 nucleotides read TGTGCCAGCAGCCAAGATGCAGGTGAAGCTTTCTTT.

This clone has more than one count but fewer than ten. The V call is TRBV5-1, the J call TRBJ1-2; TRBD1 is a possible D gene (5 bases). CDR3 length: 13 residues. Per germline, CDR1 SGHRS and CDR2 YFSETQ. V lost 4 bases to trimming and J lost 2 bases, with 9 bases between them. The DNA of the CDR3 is TGCGCCAGCAGCGGGCAGGGAAACTATGGCTACACCTTC. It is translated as CASSGQGNYGYTF.

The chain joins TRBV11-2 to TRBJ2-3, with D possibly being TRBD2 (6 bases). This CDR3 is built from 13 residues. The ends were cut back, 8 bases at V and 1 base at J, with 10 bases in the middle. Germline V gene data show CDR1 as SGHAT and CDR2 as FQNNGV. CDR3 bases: TGTGCCAGCCGGGAGTTCGGCACAGATACGCAGTATTTT. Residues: CASREFGTDTQYF.

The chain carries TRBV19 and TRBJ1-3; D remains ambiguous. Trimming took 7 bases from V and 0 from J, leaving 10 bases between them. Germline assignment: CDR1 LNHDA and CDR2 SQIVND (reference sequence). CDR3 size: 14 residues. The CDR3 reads CASNDLSSGNTIYF. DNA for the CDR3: TGTGCCAGTAACGATCTGAGCTCTGGAAACACCATATATTTT.

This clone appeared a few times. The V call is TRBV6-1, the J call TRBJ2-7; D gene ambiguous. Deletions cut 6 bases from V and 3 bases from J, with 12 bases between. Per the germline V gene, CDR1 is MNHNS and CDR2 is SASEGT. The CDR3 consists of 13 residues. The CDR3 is CASRTPSIYEQYF. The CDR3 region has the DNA TGTGCCAGCAGAACCCCCTCTATCTACGAGCAGTACTTC.

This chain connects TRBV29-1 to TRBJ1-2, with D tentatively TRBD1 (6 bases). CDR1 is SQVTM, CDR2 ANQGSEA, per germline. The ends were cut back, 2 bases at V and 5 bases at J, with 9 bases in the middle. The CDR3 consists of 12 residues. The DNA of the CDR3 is TGCAGCGTTGAATGGGGGCTATATGGCTACACCTTC. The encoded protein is CSVEWGLYGYTF.

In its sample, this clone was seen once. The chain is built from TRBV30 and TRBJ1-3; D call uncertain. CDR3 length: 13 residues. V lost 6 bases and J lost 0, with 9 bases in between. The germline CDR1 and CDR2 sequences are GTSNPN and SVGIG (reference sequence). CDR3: CACSQFSGNTIYF. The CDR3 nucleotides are TGTGCCTGTTCCCAGTTCTCTGGAAACACCATATATTTT.

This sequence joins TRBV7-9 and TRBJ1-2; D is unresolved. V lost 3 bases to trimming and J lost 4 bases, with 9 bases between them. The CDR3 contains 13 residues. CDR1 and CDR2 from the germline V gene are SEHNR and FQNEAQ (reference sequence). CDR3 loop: CASSLVQSYGYTF. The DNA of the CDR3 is TGTGCCAGCAGCTTGGTACAGTCCTATGGCTACACCTTC.

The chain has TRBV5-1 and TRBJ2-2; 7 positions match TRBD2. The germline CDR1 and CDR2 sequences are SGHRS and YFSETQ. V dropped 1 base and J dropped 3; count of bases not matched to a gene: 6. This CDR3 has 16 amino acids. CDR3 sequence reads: CASSLTAGEDTGELFF. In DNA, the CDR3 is TGCGCCAGCAGCTTGACGGCGGGAGAGGACACCGGGGAGCTGTTTTTT.

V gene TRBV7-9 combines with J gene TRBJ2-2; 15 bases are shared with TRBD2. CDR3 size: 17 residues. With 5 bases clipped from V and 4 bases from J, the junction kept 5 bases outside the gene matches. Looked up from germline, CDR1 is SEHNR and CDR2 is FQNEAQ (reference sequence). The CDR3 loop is CASSRGTSGRPTGELFF. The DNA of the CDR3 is TGTGCCAGCAGCCGAGGGACTAGCGGGAGGCCCACCGGGGAGCTGTTTTTT.

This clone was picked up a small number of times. CDR3 in DNA: TGTGCCTGGGGGAGACAGGGCTATGATCAGCCCCAGCATTTT. Residues: CAWGRQGYDQPQHF. The chain is built from TRBV30 and TRBJ1-5; 7 bases align to TRBD1. The trim removed 5 bases at V and 5 bases at J, leaving 9 bases unmatched. This CDR3 contains 14 residues. CDR1 and CDR2 from the germline V gene are GTSNPN and SVGIG (reference sequence). Full variable domain (rest looked up from reference TRBV30 and TRBJ1-5): SQTIHQWPATLVQPVGSPLSLECTVEGTSNPNLYWYRQAAGRGLQLLFYSVGIGQISSEVPQNLSASRPQDRQFILSSKKLLLSDSGFYLCAWGRQGYDQPQHFGDGTRLSIL.